This T cell receptor beta chain was sequenced in a study of blood T cell repertoires in COVID-19. Study details: Italy, Spain and the United States were the sources of the convalescent and acute COVID-19 samples.

The cohort comprised adults aged about 18 to 90 years residing in 20 to 25 US areas. Clinical history as reported by participants underpinned cohort assignment. CDR1 and CDR2 from the germline V gene are SEHNR and FQNEAQ (reference sequence). The CDR3 sequence is 15 residues long. Germline trimming cut 5 bases from V and 8 bases from J; bases unmatched to any gene: 4. The method was immunoSEQ multiplex PCR; TCRdb's version includes in-frame clones alone and lacks a portion of them. The data hold 200,000 to 250,000 clones, with approximately 80% observed a single time. The sequenced sample consisted of PBMCs or T cells enriched from blood (not recorded which). The J gene is TRBJ1-6, the V gene TRBV7-9, with TRBD1 matching 12 bases. The receptor comes from a man in his sixties who had recovered from COVID-19. CDR3 residues: CASSRDRGRDSPLHF. CDR3 in DNA: TGTGCCAGCAGCCGGGACAGGGGGCGGGATTCACCCCTCCACTTT.